This TCR beta chain was profiled in a study of T cell responses to AZD1222 COVID-19 vaccine. Study-level points and caveats: Donors were mostly white British, more females; clonal diversity possibly underestimated. None of the repertoires were sampled until the peak T cell response had passed. Elevations in Spike-specific TCR breadth and depth followed administration of two AZD1222 doses.

Remarks on this clone: Antigen unknown.

Sequenced by immunoSEQ multiplex PCR; TCRdb stores in-frame clones only, minus some. The profile shows around 88,000 clones, about 90% of them singletons. V lost 4 bases to trimming and J lost 4 bases; unmatched junction nucleotides: 10. The CDR3 runs to 16 residues. The germline CDR1 and CDR2 sequences are MGHRA and YSYEKL. The chain links TRBV4-1 to TRBJ2-1; 7 bases match TRBD2. The sequencing used peripheral blood, collected on day 0 of MenACWY control vaccination. The sequence derives from an adult in good health. Written as DNA, the CDR3 is TGCGCCAGCAGCCTTGACGGGACTAAGGGGTACAATGAGCAGTTCTTC. Its translation is CASSLDGTKGYNEQFF.